The 13 T cell receptor beta chains reported below all come from one sample, sequenced in a study of T cell changes during pregnancy in multiple sclerosis. Only in-frame clones appear in the TCRdb table, and some are missing; sequencing was by immunoSEQ multiplex PCR. The sample includes around 27,000 clones, approximately 92% seen only once; the top ten take approximately 0.7%. This specimen was CD4+ T cells from peripheral blood mononuclear cells, taken in the first trimester of pregnancy. The receptors were sampled from a female donor with multiple sclerosis, enrolled in a pregnancy study.

The chain links TRBV5-1 to TRBJ2-3, with 7 positions matching TRBD2. The trim removed 4 bases at V and 0 bases at J, leaving 2 bases unmatched. This CDR3 region has 14 residues. Germline CDR1 reads SGHRS; CDR2 reads YFSETQ. The CDR3 bases are TGCGCCAGCAGCAGACTAGCTAGCACAGATACGCAGTATTTT. Translating gives CASSRLASTDTQYF.

This clone was observed once. This sequence joins TRBV7-2 and TRBJ1-2; 7 bases fit TRBD1. J lost 7 bases, V lost 5 bases, and 7 bases had no gene match. This CDR3 is 13 amino acids long. Germline V gene sequence: CDR1 SGHTA, CDR2 FQGNSA. The CDR3 region is CASSLATGRGYTF. The CDR3 DNA reads as TGTGCCAGCAGCCTGGCGACAGGGCGTGGCTACACCTTC. The complete variable domain, with remaining parts taken from reference TRBV7-2 and TRBJ1-2, reads GAGVSQSPSNKVTEKGKDVELRCDPISGHTALYWYRQSLGQGLEFLIYFQGNSAPDKSGLPSDRFSAERTGGSVSTLTIQRTQQEDSAVYLCASSLATGRGYTFGSGTRLTVV.

This chain uses TRBV2 with TRBJ1-2; TRBD1 is a possible D gene (5 bases). This CDR3 contains 14 residues. CDR1 is SNHLY, CDR2 FYNNEI, per germline. Trimming removed 0 bases at V and 5 bases at J, with 10 bases between. The CDR3 here is CASSEAGRGYGYTF. Written as DNA, the CDR3 is TGTGCCAGCAGTGAAGCGGGCCGGGGGTATGGCTACACCTTC.

The J gene is TRBJ2-7, the V gene TRBV30; 8 nucleotides agree with TRBD2. V shed 4 bases, J shed 3 bases, and the junction held 8 bases outside the gene matches. The CDR3 has 14 residues. Germline values: CDR1 GTSNPN, CDR2 SVGIG (reference sequence). The CDR3 is CAWMTRGGDYEQYF. The CDR3 DNA follows: TGTGCCTGGATGACACGGGGGGGAGACTACGAGCAGTACTTC. Filled out from reference TRBV30 and TRBJ2-7, the complete variable domain reads SQTIHQWPATLVQPVGSPLSLECTVEGTSNPNLYWYRQAAGRGLQLLFYSVGIGQISSEVPQNLSASRPQDRQFILSSKKLLLSDSGFYLCAWMTRGGDYEQYFGPGTRLTVT.

V gene TRBV5-1 combines with J gene TRBJ2-1; 13 bases agree with TRBD2. V was clipped by 4 bases and J by 6 bases; unmatched bases: 4. CDR3 length: 15 amino acids. Germline V lookup: CDR1 SGHRS, CDR2 YFSETQ. The CDR3 loop reads CASSRLAGGLNEQFF. The CDR3 DNA follows: TGCGCCAGCAGCAGACTAGCGGGGGGTCTCAATGAGCAGTTCTTC.

The chain links TRBV7-3 to TRBJ2-5; maybe TRBD2 (7 bases). V gave up 1 base and J gave up 3 bases, with 15 bases separating them. The germline CDR1 and CDR2 sequences are SGHTA and FQGTGA. This CDR3 spans 16 amino acids. CDR3 sequence reads: CASSLNGGQAKETQYF. Here the CDR3 DNA reads TGTGCCAGCAGCTTAAACGGGGGGCAGGCCAAAGAGACCCAGTACTTC.

The CDR3: CASSLRSGEQYF. Written as DNA, the CDR3 is TGCGCCAGCAGTCTCCGGTCCGGCGAGCAGTACTTC. V usage is TRBV10-2 and J usage is TRBJ2-7, with D uncertain. V was pared by 5 bases and J by 6 bases, with 11 bases between. The CDR3 covers 12 residues. CDR1 is WSHSY and CDR2 is SAAADI in the germline V gene.

The chain joins TRBV4-1 to TRBJ2-3; D call uncertain. V lost 1 base and J 6 bases, leaving 8 bases between the germline ends. Per the germline V gene, CDR1 is MGHRA and CDR2 is YSYEKL. This CDR3 spans 13 amino acids. CDR3 residues: CASSQGPRDTQYF. Written as DNA, the CDR3 is TGCGCCAGCAGCCAAGGCCCCCGGGATACGCAGTATTTT.

The chain has TRBV29-1 and TRBJ2-5; TRBD2 agrees at 8 bases. Germline CDR1 reads SQVTM; CDR2 reads ANQGSEA. Losses at the gene ends were 8 bases for V and 2 bases for J; bases not matched to a gene: 4. The CDR3 totals 12 residues. CDR3 DNA: TGCAGCTTCAGACTAGCGCAAGAGACCCAGTACTTC. Protein product: CSFRLAQETQYF.

V and J are TRBV19 and TRBJ1-5, with D unresolved. Germline V gene sequence: CDR1 LNHDA, CDR2 SQIVND (reference sequence). CDR3 size: 17 residues. V was trimmed by 3 bases and J by 3 bases, leaving 18 bases between them. CDR3 DNA sequence: TGTGCCAGTAGTATCGGTGAGGGTGTGATTGTCAATCAGCCCCAGCATTTT. It encodes CASSIGEGVIVNQPQHF.

This clone was recorded a few times. The V call is TRBV28, the J call TRBJ1-1, with TRBD1 matching 9 bases. The CDR3 consists of 15 residues. Per the germline V gene, CDR1 is MDHEN and CDR2 is SYDVKM. Losses at the gene ends were 4 bases for V and 1 base for J; bases not matched to a gene: 4. The CDR3 loop reads CASSSGDRANTEAFF. In DNA, the CDR3 is TGTGCCAGCAGTTCCGGGGACAGGGCGAACACTGAAGCTTTCTTT. The variable domain in full, with the rest retrieved from reference TRBV28 and TRBJ1-1, is DVKVTQSSRYLVKRTGEKVFLECVQDMDHENMFWYRQDPGLGLRLIYFSYDVKMKEKGDIPEGYSVSREKKERFSLILESASTNQTSMYLCASSSGDRANTEAFFGQGTRLTVV.

This clone is medium-sized. This rearrangement joins TRBV2 to TRBJ2-1, with 10 bases matching TRBD2. The CDR3 spans 18 residues. J lost 4 bases, V lost 1 base, and 10 bases had no gene match. Germline CDR1 SNHLY, CDR2 FYNNEI. The CDR3 DNA reads as TGTGCCAGCAGTGAAGTTCCGGGAGGACTAGCGGAGTACAATGAGCAGTTCTTC. As protein: CASSEVPGGLAEYNEQFF.

This clone was seen only once. The chain has TRBV5-4 and TRBJ2-7; no clear D. The CDR3 has 15 amino acids. Germline V gene sequence: CDR1 SGHNT, CDR2 YYREEE (reference sequence). Trimming removed 4 bases from V and 3 bases from J, with 17 bases in between. The CDR3 DNA sequence: TGTGCCAGCAGCCTCGAGGTGGGTCAGAGCTACGAGCAGTACTTC. Encoded protein: CASSLEVGQSYEQYF.